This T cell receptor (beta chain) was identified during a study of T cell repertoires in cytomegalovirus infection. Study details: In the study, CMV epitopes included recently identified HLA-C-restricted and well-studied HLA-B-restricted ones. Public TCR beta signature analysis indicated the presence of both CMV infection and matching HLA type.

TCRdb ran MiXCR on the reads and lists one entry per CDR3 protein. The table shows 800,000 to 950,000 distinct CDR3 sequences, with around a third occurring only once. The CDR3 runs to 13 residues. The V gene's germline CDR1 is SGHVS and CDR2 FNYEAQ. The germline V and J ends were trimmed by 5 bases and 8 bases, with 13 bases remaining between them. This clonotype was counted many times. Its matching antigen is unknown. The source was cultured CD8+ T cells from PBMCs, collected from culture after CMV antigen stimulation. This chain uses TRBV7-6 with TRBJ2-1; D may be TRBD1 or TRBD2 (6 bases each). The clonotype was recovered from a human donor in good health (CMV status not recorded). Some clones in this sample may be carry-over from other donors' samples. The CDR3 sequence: CASSPGGAHEQFF. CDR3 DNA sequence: TGTGCCAGCAGCCCCGGGGGCGCCCATGAGCAGTTCTTC.